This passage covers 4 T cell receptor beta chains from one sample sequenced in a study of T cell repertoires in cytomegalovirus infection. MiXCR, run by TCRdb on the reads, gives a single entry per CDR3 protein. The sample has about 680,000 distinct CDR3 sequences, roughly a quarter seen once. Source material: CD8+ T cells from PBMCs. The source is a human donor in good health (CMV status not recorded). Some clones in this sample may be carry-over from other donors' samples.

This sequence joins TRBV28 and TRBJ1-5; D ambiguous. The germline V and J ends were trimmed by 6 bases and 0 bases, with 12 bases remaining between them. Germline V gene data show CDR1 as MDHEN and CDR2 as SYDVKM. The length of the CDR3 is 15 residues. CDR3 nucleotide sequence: TGTGCCAGCAGGGGAGGAGCATATAGCAATCAGCCCCAGCATTTT. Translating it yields CASRGGAYSNQPQHF.

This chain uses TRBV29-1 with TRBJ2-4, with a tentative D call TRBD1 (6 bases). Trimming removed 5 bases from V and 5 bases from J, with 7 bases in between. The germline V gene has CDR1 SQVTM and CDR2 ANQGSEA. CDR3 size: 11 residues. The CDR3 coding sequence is TGCAGCGTTTCAGGGGAAAACATTCAGTACTTC. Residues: CSVSGENIQYF.

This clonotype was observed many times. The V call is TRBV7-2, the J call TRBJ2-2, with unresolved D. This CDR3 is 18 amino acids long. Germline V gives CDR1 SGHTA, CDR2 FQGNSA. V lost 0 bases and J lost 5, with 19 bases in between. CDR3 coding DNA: TGTGCCAGCAGCTTAGCCGTAGGTTCCCGAGGACGTACCGGGGAGCTGTTTTTT. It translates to CASSLAVGSRGRTGELFF.

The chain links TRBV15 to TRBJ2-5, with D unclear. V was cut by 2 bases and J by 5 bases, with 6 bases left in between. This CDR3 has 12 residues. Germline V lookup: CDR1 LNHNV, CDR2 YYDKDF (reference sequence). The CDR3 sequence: CATSRILETQYF. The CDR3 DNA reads TGTGCCACCAGCAGAATTCTGGAGACCCAGTACTTC.